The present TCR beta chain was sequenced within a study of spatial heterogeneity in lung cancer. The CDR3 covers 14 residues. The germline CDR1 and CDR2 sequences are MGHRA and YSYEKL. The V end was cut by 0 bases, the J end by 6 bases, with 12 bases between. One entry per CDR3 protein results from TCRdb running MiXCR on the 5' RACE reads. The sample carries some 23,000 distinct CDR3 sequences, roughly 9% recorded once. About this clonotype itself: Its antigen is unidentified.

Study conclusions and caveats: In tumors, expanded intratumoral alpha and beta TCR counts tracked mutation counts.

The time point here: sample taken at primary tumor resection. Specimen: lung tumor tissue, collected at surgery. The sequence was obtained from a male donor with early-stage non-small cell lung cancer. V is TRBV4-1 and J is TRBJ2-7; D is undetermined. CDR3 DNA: TGCGCCAGCAGCCAAGATGGCTATGGCGGCGAGCAGTACTTC. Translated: CASSQDGYGGEQYF.